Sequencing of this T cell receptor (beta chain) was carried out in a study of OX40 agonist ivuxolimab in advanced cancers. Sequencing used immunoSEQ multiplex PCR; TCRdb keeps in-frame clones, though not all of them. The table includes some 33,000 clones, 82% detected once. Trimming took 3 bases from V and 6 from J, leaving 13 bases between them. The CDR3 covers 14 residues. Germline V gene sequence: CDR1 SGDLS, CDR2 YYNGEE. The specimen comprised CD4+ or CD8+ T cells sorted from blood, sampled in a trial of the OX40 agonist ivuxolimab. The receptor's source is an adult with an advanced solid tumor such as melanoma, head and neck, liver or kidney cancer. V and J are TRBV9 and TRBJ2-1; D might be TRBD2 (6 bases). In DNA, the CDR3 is TGTGCCAGCAGCGCCCAGACTAGTTTCAATGAGCAGTTCTTC. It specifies CASSAQTSFNEQFF.